This T cell receptor (beta chain) came from a study of technical replicates of blood from a handful of donors. Only in-frame clones appear in the TCRdb table, and some are missing; sequencing was by immunoSEQ multiplex PCR. The data show about 70,000 clones, over 85% seen once. With 4 bases clipped from V and 2 bases from J, the junction kept 5 bases outside the gene matches. The CDR3 contains 15 residues. Germline loops: CDR1 MNHEY, CDR2 SMNVEV (reference sequence). The rearrangement joins TRBV27 to TRBJ2-1, with 7 bases matching TRBD2. Sequencing was performed on T cells isolated from PBMCs. The source is a human donor in good health. The CDR3 DNA is TGTGCCAGCAGTTGGACTAGTCTCACCTACAATGAGCAGTTCTTC. Encoded protein: CASSWTSLTYNEQFF.